The clone carrying this TCR beta chain came up many times. Its cognate antigen is unknown. TCRdb itself ran the PCR reads through MiXCR, one entry per CDR3 protein. The sample lists some 65,000 distinct CDR3 sequences, less than 20% seen once, with roughly 1.6% in the top ten. The record originates from a study of molecular identifiers for immune sequencing clone quantification. Overall study findings and caveats: Detectable among approximately 930,000 naive cells, according to reports, was Jurkat TCR RNA spiked in from one cell.

This CDR3 is built from 13 residues. Trimming shortened V by 1 base and J by 8 bases, and 10 bases separated the two germline ends. The germline CDR1 and CDR2 sequences are KGHDR and SFDVKD. The sequence derives from a human donor in good health. Some libraries in this study had Jurkat cell RNA spiked in. Input material: naive CD8+ T cells from blood, with Jurkat cell RNA spiked in. As for subset: FACS-sorted CD8+CD4-CCR7+CD45RA+ naive T cells. This chain links TRBV24-1 with TRBJ1-2; D not resolved. CDR3 nucleotides: TGTGCCACCAGTGATTTAGATTCTTGGGGCTACACCTTC. This codes for CATSDLDSWGYTF.